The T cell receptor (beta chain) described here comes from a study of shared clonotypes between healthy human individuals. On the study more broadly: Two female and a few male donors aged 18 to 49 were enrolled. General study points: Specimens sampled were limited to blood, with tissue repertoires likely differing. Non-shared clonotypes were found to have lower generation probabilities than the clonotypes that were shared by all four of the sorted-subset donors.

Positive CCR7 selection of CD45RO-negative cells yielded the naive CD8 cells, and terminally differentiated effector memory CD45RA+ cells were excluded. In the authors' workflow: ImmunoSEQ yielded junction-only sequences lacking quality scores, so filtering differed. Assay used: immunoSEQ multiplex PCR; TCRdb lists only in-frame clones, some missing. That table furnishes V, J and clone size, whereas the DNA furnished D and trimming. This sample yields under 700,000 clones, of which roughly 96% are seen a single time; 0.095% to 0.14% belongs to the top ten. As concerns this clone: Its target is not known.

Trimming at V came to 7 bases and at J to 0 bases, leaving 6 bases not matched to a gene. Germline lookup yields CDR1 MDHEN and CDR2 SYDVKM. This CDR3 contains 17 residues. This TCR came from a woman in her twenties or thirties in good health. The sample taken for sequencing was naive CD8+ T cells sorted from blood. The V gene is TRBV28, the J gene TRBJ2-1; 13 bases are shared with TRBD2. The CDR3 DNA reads TGTGCCAGCACGGGGACTAGCGGGAAGAGCTCCTACAATGAGCAGTTCTTC. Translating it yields CASTGTSGKSSYNEQFF.